The entry that follows covers one T cell receptor beta chain sequence. Its antigen is undetermined. Per germline, CDR1 WSHSY and CDR2 SAAADI. Trimming at V came to 10 bases and at J to 3 bases, leaving 7 bases not matched to a gene. The CDR3 is 13 amino acids. The source of the sample is a study of cytomegalovirus exposure and HLA in healthy donors. Study-level results: Previous analysis showed most TCR beta V segments were productive about 90% or about 30% of the time.

A multiplex PCR was run with 60 Vbeta primers and 13 Jbeta primers. Some clones are missing from TCRdb's copy, which holds only in-frame ones; the method was immunoSEQ multiplex PCR. The sample has 130,000 or so clones, roughly 80% seen once; the top ten hold approximately 0.94%. The sample comprised PBMCs. The rearrangement joins TRBV10-2 to TRBJ1-1, with 8 positions matching TRBD1. The source is a woman between 55 and 75 years old in good health and CMV-seronegative. CDR3 residues: CAIRQGRYTEAFF. The DNA for the CDR3 is TGCGCCATACGACAGGGGAGGTACACTGAAGCTTTCTTT.